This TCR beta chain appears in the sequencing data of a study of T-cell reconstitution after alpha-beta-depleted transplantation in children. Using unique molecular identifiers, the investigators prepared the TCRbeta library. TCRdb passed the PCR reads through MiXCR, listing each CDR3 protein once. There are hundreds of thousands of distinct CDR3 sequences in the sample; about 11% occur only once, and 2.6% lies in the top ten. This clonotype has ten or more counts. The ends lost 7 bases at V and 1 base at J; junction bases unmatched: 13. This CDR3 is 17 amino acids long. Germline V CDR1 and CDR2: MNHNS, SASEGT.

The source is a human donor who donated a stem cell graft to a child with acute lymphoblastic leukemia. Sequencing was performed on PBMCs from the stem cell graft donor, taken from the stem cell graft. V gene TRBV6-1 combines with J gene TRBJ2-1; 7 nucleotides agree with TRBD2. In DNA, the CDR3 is TGTGCCAGCAACAAACGGGGGGTTACGGGATCCTACAATGAGCAGTTCTTC. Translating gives CASNKRGVTGSYNEQFF.